One and the same sample provided the 17 T cell receptor beta chains below, sequenced in a study of response to subunit inactivated influenza vaccine. TCRdb re-derived calls from the RT-PCR reads in MiXCR, one entry per CDR3 protein. Among roughly 700,000 distinct CDR3 sequences listed, approximately 15% were seen once. Sequenced here: PBMCs from blood, sampled approximately 15 days before vaccination. The receptors here all came from a middle-aged man who received an inactivated influenza vaccine.

The V gene is TRBV12-3 or TRBV12-4, the J gene TRBJ1-3, with no clear D. V shed 3 bases and J shed 0 bases, with 9 bases lying between them. CDR3 length: 15 residues. The CDR3 spells CASSLIGHSGNTIYF. DNA of the CDR3: TGTGCCAGCAGTTTGATCGGCCACTCTGGAAACACCATATATTTT.

The chain couples TRBV20-1 to TRBJ2-7; D remains ambiguous. The CDR3 covers 14 residues. CDR1 and CDR2 (germline): DFQATT, SNEGSKA (reference sequence). Between the trimmed V and J ends, which lost 0 bases and 3 bases, there was a span of 12 bases. The CDR3 DNA is TGCAGTGCTAGAGATTCCTTGACACTCTACGAGCAGTACTTC. This gives the protein CSARDSLTLYEQYF.

This rearrangement joins TRBV27 to TRBJ2-7; TRBD1 might be the D (7 bases). Trimming removed 6 bases at V and 1 base at J, with 13 bases between. The CDR3 extends over 14 amino acids. Germline V gene sequence: CDR1 MNHEY, CDR2 SMNVEV (reference sequence). The CDR3 region is CASREGQLSYEQYF. Written as DNA, the CDR3 is TGTGCCAGCAGGGAGGGACAGCTATCCTACGAGCAGTACTTC.

The chain couples TRBV7-2 to TRBJ2-3, with 11 bases aligning to TRBD2. The CDR3 has 15 residues. After removal of 5 bases from V and 10 bases from J, the junction contained 11 bases not matched to a gene. The germline gives CDR1 SGHTA, CDR2 FQGNSA. CDR3 bases: TGTGCCAGCAGCCCCGGACTAGCGGGCCGAGTGGCGCAGTATTTT. This sequence encodes CASSPGLAGRVAQYF.

This clonotype was seen more than once but under ten times. The chain combines TRBV2 with TRBJ2-1; 8 nucleotides match TRBD2. Trimming at V came to 7 bases and at J to 8 bases, leaving 7 bases not matched to a gene. The CDR3 totals 13 residues. CDR1 and CDR2 from the germline V gene are SNHLY and FYNNEI. This chain's CDR3 is CASKRREEHEQFF. In DNA, the CDR3 is TGTGCCAGCAAACGGCGGGAGGAGCATGAGCAGTTCTTC.

The CDR3 reads CASSLGPYNYGYTF. The CDR3 DNA follows: TGTGCCAGCAGTTTGGGACCCTATAACTATGGCTACACCTTC. The chain joins TRBV6-5 to TRBJ1-2; TRBD1 is a possible D gene (5 bases). This CDR3 region has 14 residues. CDR1 and CDR2 from the germline V gene are MNHEY and SVGAGI. Trimming pared 4 bases from V and 1 base from J, leaving 10 bases between.

There are a few counts of this clonotype. J is TRBJ2-4 and V is TRBV20-1, with unresolved D. V shed 3 bases and J shed 1 base, with 7 bases lying between them. The CDR3 has 13 amino acids. CDR1 is DFQATT and CDR2 is SNEGSKA in the germline V gene (reference sequence). In DNA form, the CDR3 reads TGCAGTGCTAGTCCCGGGGCCAAAAACATTCAGTACTTC. This sequence encodes CSASPGAKNIQYF.

This clonotype was detected only a few times. CDR3 sequence reads: CASRLLRVGNTEAFF. In nucleotides, the CDR3 is TGTGCCAGCAGACTCCTCAGGGTAGGGAACACTGAAGCTTTCTTT. The chain employs TRBV6-1 and TRBJ1-1; the D gene is possibly TRBD1 (5 bases). Germline CDR1 and CDR2: MNHNS and SASEGT. The CDR3 extends over 15 amino acids. Trimming took 6 bases from V and 1 from J, leaving 15 bases between them.

The chain uses TRBV6-1 and TRBJ2-3; 9 bases are a match to TRBD1. This CDR3 spans 16 amino acids. The germline V gene encodes CDR1 MNHNS and CDR2 SASEGT. The V and J ends lost 6 bases and 4 bases, in that order; junction bases with no gene match: 11. CDR3 sequence reads: CASRRLGTGKADTQYF. Written as DNA, the CDR3 is TGTGCCAGCAGACGACTTGGGACAGGGAAGGCAGATACGCAGTATTTT.

This chain connects TRBV28 to TRBJ2-4; a possible D gene is TRBD1 (5 bases). V was trimmed by 3 bases and J by 0 bases, leaving 12 bases between them. Germline CDR1 is MDHEN and CDR2 is SYDVKM. This CDR3 is 16 amino acids long. In nucleotides, the CDR3 is TGTGCCAGCAGTTTTACAGGAAAACTAGCCAAAAACATTCAGTACTTC. This translates into CASSFTGKLAKNIQYF.

This clonotype was observed a few times. The V call is TRBV6-2 or TRBV6-3, the J call TRBJ2-1, with unresolved D. The CDR3 sequence is 12 residues long. Germline loops: CDR1 MNHEY, CDR2 SVGEGT. V lost 6 bases and J 8 bases, leaving 11 bases between the germline ends. CDR3 region: CASSLDWYEQFF. CDR3 coding DNA: TGTGCCAGCAGCCTCGACTGGTATGAGCAGTTCTTC.

The CDR3 DNA follows: TGCGCCAGCAGCTTCAGACAGGGATCCGAGACCCAGTACTTC. It is translated as CASSFRQGSETQYF. V usage is TRBV5-1 and J usage is TRBJ2-5; TRBD1 agrees at 7 bases. Germline-derived CDR1 and CDR2 are SGHRS and YFSETQ. V was pared by 2 bases and J by 5 bases, with 6 bases of the junction left unmatched. The CDR3 consists of 14 residues. The full variable domain, rest sourced from reference TRBV5-1 and TRBJ2-5, is KAGVTQTPRYLIKTRGQQVTLSCSPISGHRSVSWYQQTPGQGLQFLFEYFSETQRNKGNFPGRFSGRQFSNSRSEMNVSTLELGDSALYLCASSFRQGSETQYFGPGTRLLVL.

This sequence joins TRBV9 and TRBJ2-5; TRBD2 is a possible D gene (6 bases). The germline V and J ends were trimmed by 2 bases and 4 bases, with 15 bases remaining between them. Germline CDR1 reads SGDLS; CDR2 reads YYNGEE. The CDR3 is 15 residues long. The CDR3 region has the DNA TGTGCCAGCAGCGTGGCCGGGGGAGTAGGAGAGACCCAGTACTTC. Translating it yields CASSVAGGVGETQYF.

The sample holds a few counts of this clonotype. The genes are TRBV5-1 and TRBJ2-7; perhaps TRBD2 as D (5 bases). Germline values: CDR1 SGHRS, CDR2 YFSETQ. V lost 2 bases, J lost 7 bases, and 10 bases lay in between. The CDR3 is 12 amino acids. CDR3 coding DNA: TGCGCCAGCAGCTTACGAGGGATGGAGCAGTACTTC. Encoded protein: CASSLRGMEQYF. Full variable domain (rest looked up from reference TRBV5-1 and TRBJ2-7): KAGVTQTPRYLIKTRGQQVTLSCSPISGHRSVSWYQQTPGQGLQFLFEYFSETQRNKGNFPGRFSGRQFSNSRSEMNVSTLELGDSALYLCASSLRGMEQYFGPGTRLTVT.

This clonotype was counted a few times. This CDR3 is CASSTGQGRPGELFF. Here the CDR3 DNA reads TGTGCCAGCAGCACGGGACAGGGAAGGCCCGGGGAGCTGTTTTTT. The chain is built from TRBV5-6 and TRBJ2-2, with 9 bases that match TRBD1. Germline V gene sequence: CDR1 SGHDT, CDR2 YYEEEE. The CDR3 has 15 residues. Trimming took 4 bases from V and 6 from J; bases not matched to a gene: 7.

This clonotype was seen a handful of times. V usage is TRBV5-1 and J usage is TRBJ2-2; D is perhaps TRBD2 (5 bases). Germline V CDR1 and CDR2: SGHRS, YFSETQ. CDR3 size: 12 residues. V lost 4 bases and J 13 bases, leaving 14 bases between the germline ends. The CDR3: CASSDHHRGLFF. The DNA for the CDR3 is TGCGCCAGCAGCGATCATCACCGGGGGCTGTTTTTT.

This clonotype was observed a few times. The chain combines TRBV3-1 with TRBJ2-1; D unclear. V lost 0 bases and J lost 10, with 13 bases in between. This CDR3 region has 14 residues. CDR1 and CDR2 (germline): LGHDT, YNNKEL (reference sequence). DNA for the CDR3: TGTGCCAGCAGCCAAGAGGGGTCCGATCGGGAGCAGTTCTTC. It translates to CASSQEGSDREQFF.